This T cell receptor beta chain was identified during a study of blood T cell repertoires in COVID-19. The CDR3 sequence is 15 residues long. V lost 4 bases to trimming and J lost 6 bases; unmatched junction nucleotides: 5. Germline V CDR1 and CDR2: LNHDA, SQIVND (reference sequence). The protocol was immunoSEQ multiplex PCR, while the TCRdb copy is restricted to in-frame clones and leaves out a portion. The sample shows nearly 250,000 clones, more than 70% of them seen only once. Input material: PBMCs or T cells enriched from blood (not recorded which). V usage is TRBV19 and J usage is TRBJ2-1; 11 bases are a match to TRBD1. The sequence derives from a woman aged 50 to 60 who had recovered from COVID-19. The CDR3 reads CASSSGQGAGNEQFF. As DNA, the CDR3 is TGTGCCAGTAGTAGTGGACAGGGGGCAGGCAATGAGCAGTTCTTC.